These 28 T cell receptor beta chains originate from one sample sequenced in a study of tumor-infiltrating lymphocytes in primary liver carcinoma. Unsorted bulk tissue of about 20-32 mg yielded co-extracted RNA and DNA. Priming with a constant-region primer yielded TCR beta cDNA from roughly 500 ng total RNA. ARM-PCR was slightly modified, and three nested multiplex PCR rounds with it gave rise to the TCR beta libraries. Running around 9 cycles apiece, the first two PCR rounds relied on TRBV1-TRBV30 forward primers together with a C-beta reverse primer. Via MiXCR, TCRdb re-called the multiplex PCR reads, giving one row per CDR3 protein. The sample carries roughly 80,000 distinct CDR3 sequences, 69% recorded once. The sequencing input was tumor-adjacent normal liver tissue. The source is a man aged 40-49 years with primary liver carcinoma and hepatitis B virus infection.

In the case of this clonotype: It may be a read error: a sequence one base away is much more abundant. This rearrangement joins TRBV7-9 to TRBJ2-2; 13 positions match TRBD2. In germline, CDR1 is SEHNR, CDR2 FQNEAQ (reference sequence). There are 18 residues in the CDR3. V gave up 5 bases and J gave up 4 bases; unmatched junction bases: 10. This chain's CDR3 is CASSRGTSGTSSTGELFF. The CDR3 DNA reads as TGTGCCAGCAGCAGAGGGACTAGCGGGACTTCGAGCACCGGGGAGCTGTTTTTT.

Regarding this clonotype: Possible read error: a much larger clone is one base away. The genes are TRBV4-2 and TRBJ2-5, with D tentatively TRBD2 (6 bases). This CDR3 region has 15 residues. The V end was cut by 1 base, the J end by 5 bases, with 14 bases between. Germline CDR1 LGHNA, CDR2 YNFKEQ. CDR3 bases: TGTGCCAGCAGCCAAGCGGAGGGGATATCGGAGACCCAGTACTTC. This translates into CASSQAEGISETQYF.

Worth noting for this clonotype: The junction does not match germline at one end; this may be a read error. The chain combines TRBV4-1 with TRBJ2-7; perhaps TRBD2 as D (6 bases). CDR1 MGHRA and CDR2 YSYEKL come from the germline V gene. This CDR3 is built from 15 residues. The CDR3 region has the DNA TGCGTCAGCAGCCAAGATGAGGGCGGGAACTACGAGCAATACTTC. Protein product: CVSSQDEGGNYEQYF.

The rearrangement links TRBV5-4 to TRBJ2-7; weak D call: TRBD2 (6 bases). The V end was cut by 0 bases, the J end by 5 bases, with 12 bases between. Germline CDR1 is SGHNT and CDR2 is YYREEE (reference sequence). The CDR3 sequence is 14 residues long. The CDR3, as DNA: TGTGCCAGCAGCTTGGCTGGAGGGGTCCACGAGCAGTACGTC. Its protein is CASSLAGGVHEQYV.

This clonotype was found many times. V gene TRBV10-3 combines with J gene TRBJ1-3; 8 bases are shared with TRBD1. The germline V gene encodes CDR1 ENHRY and CDR2 SYGVKD. After removal of 2 bases from V and 0 bases from J, the junction contained 6 bases not matched to a gene. The CDR3 runs to 17 residues. CDR3: CAISETWTGNSGNTIYF. In nucleotides, the CDR3 is TGTGCCATCAGTGAGACCTGGACAGGGAACTCTGGAAACACCATATATTTT.

Only a few counts were recorded for this clonotype. The rearrangement joins TRBV7-2 to TRBJ1-2; D call uncertain. V was clipped by 5 bases and J by 2 bases, with 9 bases between them. This CDR3 spans 13 amino acids. Germline loops: CDR1 SGHTA, CDR2 FQGNSA. The CDR3, as DNA: TGTGCCAGCAGCGAAACAGTAAACTATGGCTACACCTTC. It specifies CASSETVNYGYTF.

With respect to this clonotype: At one end the junction does not follow the germline gene, possibly because of a read error. The rearrangement uses TRBV30 and TRBJ2-3; D might be TRBD2 (6 bases). Germline V lookup: CDR1 GTSNPN, CDR2 SVGIG (reference sequence). The CDR3 is made up of 13 amino acids. CDR3 loop: CARSEGYSDMQYF. The CDR3 coding sequence is TGTGCCAGGTCGGAGGGGTATTCAGATATGCAGTATTTT. The full variable domain, rest sourced from reference TRBV30 and TRBJ2-3, is SQTIHQWPATLVQPVGSPLSLECTVEGTSNPNLYWYRQAAGRGLQLLFYSVGIGQISSEVPQNLSASRPQDRQFILSSKKLLLSDSGFYLCARSEGYSDMQYFGPGTRLTVL.

This clonotype was counted ten times or more. V and J are TRBV6-6 and TRBJ2-5; TRBD2 matches at 8 bases. The CDR3 has 15 amino acids. Germline V gene sequence: CDR1 MNHNY, CDR2 SVGAGI (reference sequence). J was trimmed by 5 bases and V by 2 bases; bases with no gene match: 7. In DNA, the CDR3 is TGTGCCAGCAGTTACGCGTCTAGCGGGCACGAGACCCAGTACTTC. Translating gives CASSYASSGHETQYF.

This clonotype was picked up many times. The chain couples TRBV12-3 or TRBV12-4 to TRBJ2-1; 14 bases are shared with TRBD2. V gave up 6 bases and J gave up 4 bases; unmatched junction bases: 11. This CDR3 contains 18 residues. The CDR3 protein is CASSGTSGRGAVYNEQFF. The DNA of the CDR3 is TGTGCCAGCAGCGGGACTAGCGGGAGAGGGGCCGTTTACAATGAGCAGTTCTTC.

Note on this clonotype: An end of the junction differs from the germline gene, which may be a read error. The CDR3 nucleotides are TGTGCCAGCAGCCAAGCGGCTAGCAGGGTTCCCTACGAGCCGTACTTC. This encodes CASSQAASRVPYEPYF. The chain uses TRBV4-2 and TRBJ2-7; D possibly matches TRBD1 or TRBD2 (5 bases each). The CDR3 covers 16 residues. Looked up from germline, CDR1 is LGHNA and CDR2 is YNFKEQ.

CDR3 residues: CASSRDKAGANVLTF. The CDR3, as DNA: TGTGCCAGCAGTCGCGACAAGGCTGGGGCCAACGTCCTGACTTTC. J is TRBJ2-6 and V is TRBV6-5, with D unresolved. Trimming cost V 5 bases and J 2 bases, with 10 bases left between them. The CDR3 is 15 residues long. The germline gives CDR1 MNHEY, CDR2 SVGAGI.

This sequence joins TRBV12-3 or TRBV12-4 and TRBJ2-1; 10 nucleotides align to TRBD2. V dropped 1 base and J dropped 15; count of bases not matched to a gene: 12. The CDR3 runs to 15 residues. The CDR3 coding sequence is TGTGCCAGCAGTTTAGGCGTAGCGGGAGGTCCTCCCCTGTTCTTC. Its protein product is CASSLGVAGGPPLFF.

This clonotype was counted only a few times. This may come from a read error, since a much larger clone is one base off. J is TRBJ1-5 and V is TRBV5-1; D is uncertain. The CDR3 covers 14 residues. CDR1 is SGHRS, CDR2 YFSETQ, per germline. The CDR3 DNA reads TGCACCAGCAGCTTGGGTGAAGGGAATCAGCCCCAGCATTTT. Translated, it gives CTSSLGEGNQPQHF.

Note on this clonotype: The junction departs from the called germline gene at one end, perhaps through a read error. The chain recombines TRBV12-3 or TRBV12-4 with TRBJ1-1; the D gene is possibly TRBD1 (6 bases). CDR3 size: 14 residues. The CDR3, as DNA: TGTGCCAGCAGTTCGGTAGACAGGAACACTGAAGTTTTCTTT. Its protein is CASSSVDRNTEVFF.

To note about this clonotype: A much larger clone lies a single base off, so this may be a read error. This chain links TRBV28 with TRBJ2-1; D could derive from TRBD1 or TRBD2 (5 bases each). Germline CDR1 MDHEN, CDR2 SYDVKM. There are 15 residues in the CDR3. This CDR3 is CASRRDQATYNGQFF. The CDR3 DNA reads TGTGCCAGCAGGAGGGACCAAGCAACCTACAATGGGCAGTTCTTC.

About this clonotype itself: The conserved final phenylalanine or tryptophan is absent from the CDR3, which likely points to a read error. This chain uses TRBV6-1 with TRBJ2-7, with 12 nucleotides matching TRBD2. The CDR3 covers 15 residues. Trimming cost V 4 bases and J 5 bases; bases outside gene matches: 6. The germline gives CDR1 MNHNS, CDR2 SASEGT. The CDR3 reads CASSGVTSGSDEQYL. The CDR3 nucleotides read TGTGCCAGCAGTGGAGTGACTAGCGGGAGTGACGAGCAGTACTTG.

This clonotype was seen only a few times. A read error may explain this, as a much larger clone is one base away. The chain uses TRBV5-4 and TRBJ2-1, with a weak D call TRBD1 (6 bases). CDR3 length: 11 amino acids. Germline lookup yields CDR1 SGHNT and CDR2 YYREEE (reference sequence). The germline V and J ends were trimmed by 2 bases and 10 bases, with 7 bases remaining between them. As DNA, the CDR3 is TGTGCCAGCAGCTTTCAGGGGGAGCAGTTCTTC. This encodes CASSFQGEQFF.

The chain is built from TRBV29-1 and TRBJ2-1, with TRBD2 matching 7 bases. CDR3 length: 15 amino acids. The germline V gene has CDR1 SQVTM and CDR2 ANQGSEA. J gave up 6 bases and V 0 bases, and 8 bases lay outside the gene matches. The CDR3 sequence: CSVEDGEGYGNEQFF. The CDR3 DNA reads as TGCAGCGTTGAAGACGGGGAGGGATACGGCAATGAGCAGTTCTTC.

V and J are TRBV11-2 and TRBJ2-5, with 8 bases identical to TRBD2. CDR1 SGHAT and CDR2 FQNNGV come from the germline V gene. The CDR3 is 16 amino acids. The ends lost 4 bases at V and 4 bases at J; junction bases unmatched: 11. In DNA, the CDR3 is TGTGCCAGCAGCTACTTCCGTGGTAGCGGGACAGAGACCCAGTACTTC. Its translation is CASSYFRGSGTETQYF.

V gene TRBV6-5 combines with J gene TRBJ2-7, with D unresolved. The CDR3 covers 15 residues. V was trimmed by 0 bases and J by 6 bases, leaving 15 bases between them. From germline, CDR1 is MNHEY and CDR2 SVGAGI. The CDR3 DNA is TGTGCCAGCAGTTACTCGAATTACCCGCCCTGCGAGCAGTACTTC. Its protein product is CASSYSNYPPCEQYF.

In this sample, this clonotype turned up once. Mismatch with germline at one junction end may stem from a read error. This chain uses TRBV7-9 with TRBJ2-7; D uncertain. Germline V lookup: CDR1 SEHNR, CDR2 FQNEAQ (reference sequence). The CDR3 spans 15 residues. The CDR3 nucleotides are TGTGCCAGCAGCCCTCAGGTTATCGGATCCTACGCGCAGTACTTC. This gives the protein CASSPQVIGSYAQYF.

Details on this clonotype: A much larger clone lies one base from this, so it may be a read error. The chain uses TRBV7-9 and TRBJ1-1; D is undetermined. CDR1 is SEHNR and CDR2 is FQNEAQ in the germline V gene (reference sequence). This CDR3 has 13 residues. CDR3 residues: CASSLAGNTEAVF. The CDR3, as DNA: TGTGCCAGCAGCTTAGCTGGGAACACTGAAGCTGTCTTT.

V usage is TRBV5-1 and J usage is TRBJ2-7; TRBD1 matches 8 bases. J lost 12 bases, V lost 3 bases, and 17 bases had no gene match. The length of the CDR3 is 15 residues. Germline V CDR1 and CDR2: SGHRS, YFSETQ. The CDR3: CASSSSGQGVWDRYF. The CDR3 DNA sequence: TGCGCCAGCAGCTCGTCCGGACAGGGAGTGTGGGATCGGTACTTC. The complete variable domain, with remaining parts taken from reference TRBV5-1 and TRBJ2-7, reads KAGVTQTPRYLIKTRGQQVTLSCSPISGHRSVSWYQQTPGQGLQFLFEYFSETQRNKGNFPGRFSGRQFSNSRSEMNVSTLELGDSALYLCASSSSGQGVWDRYFGPGTRLTVT.

Regarding this clonotype: A much larger clone differs from this one at a single base, so this may be a read error. The chain employs TRBV25-1 and TRBJ2-6, with D possibly being TRBD1 (5 bases). The CDR3 extends over 13 amino acids. The V gene's germline CDR1 is MGHDK and CDR2 SYGVNS. The CDR3 DNA follows: TGTGCCAGTCTGGGCTCTGGGGCCGACGTCCTGACTTTC. Protein: CASLGSGADVLTF.

This clonotype showed up just once. The chain has TRBV4-2 and TRBJ2-3; D ambiguous. With the DNA end fitting TRBJ1-5 better, the J assignment may be wrong. CDR3 length equals 16 residues. Germline V gene sequence: CDR1 LGHNA, CDR2 YNFKEQ. The CDR3 loop is CASSQDRAGVRDMQHF. CDR3 bases: TGTGCCAGCAGCCAAGACCGAGCGGGAGTAAGGGATATGCAGCATTTT.

In the case of this clonotype: A read error may explain this, as a much larger clone is one base away. The V gene is TRBV28, the J gene TRBJ1-1; tentative D call: TRBD1 (6 bases). Germline loops: CDR1 MDHEN, CDR2 SYDVKM. The CDR3 extends over 16 amino acids. CDR3 nucleotides: TGTACCAGCAGTCTTCCTTTACAGGGTTTGAACACTGAAGCTTTCTTT. Translating it yields CTSSLPLQGLNTEAFF.

The sample holds many counts of this clonotype. The genes are TRBV5-1 and TRBJ2-2; D is possibly TRBD1 (5 bases). CDR1 and CDR2 from the germline V gene are SGHRS and YFSETQ. The CDR3 consists of 13 residues. V was clipped by 5 bases and J by 3 bases, with 8 bases between them. CDR3 nucleotide sequence: TGCGCCAGCAGTACAGGTTACACCGGGGAGCTGTTTTTT. It specifies CASSTGYTGELFF.

This clonotype was recorded at least ten times. This chain uses TRBV29-1 with TRBJ2-7, with 11 positions matching TRBD2. J lost 3 bases, V lost 6 bases, and 1 base had no gene match. The CDR3 contains 12 residues. From germline, CDR1 is SQVTM and CDR2 ANQGSEA. The DNA of the CDR3 is TGCAGCGTACTAGCGGGAGTCTACGAGCAGTACTTC. This sequence encodes CSVLAGVYEQYF.